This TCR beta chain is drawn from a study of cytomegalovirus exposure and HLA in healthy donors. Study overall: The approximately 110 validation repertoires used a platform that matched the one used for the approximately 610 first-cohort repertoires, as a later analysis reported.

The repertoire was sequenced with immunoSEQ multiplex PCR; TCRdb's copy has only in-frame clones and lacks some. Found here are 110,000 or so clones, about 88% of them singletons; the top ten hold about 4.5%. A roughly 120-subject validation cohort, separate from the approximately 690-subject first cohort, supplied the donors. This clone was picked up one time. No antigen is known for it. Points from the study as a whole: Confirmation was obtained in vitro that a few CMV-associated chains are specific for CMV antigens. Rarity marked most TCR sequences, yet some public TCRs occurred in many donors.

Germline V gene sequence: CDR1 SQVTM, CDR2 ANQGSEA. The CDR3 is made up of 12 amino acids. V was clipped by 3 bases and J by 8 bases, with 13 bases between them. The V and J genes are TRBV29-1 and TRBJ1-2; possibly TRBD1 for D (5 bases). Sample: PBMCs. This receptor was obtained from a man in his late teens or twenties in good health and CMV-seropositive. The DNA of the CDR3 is TGCAGCGTTGATCAGGGAGGGAGGGGCTACACCTTC. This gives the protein CSVDQGGRGYTF.